Below are 21 T cell receptor beta chains sequenced from a single sample in a study of Graves' ophthalmopathy and Graves' hyperthyroidism. Beta-chain TCR CDR3 regions were amplified from RNA transcripts. The first round was an RT-PCR with HTBI primers, and the second round was a multiplex PCR. Each CDR3 protein is one row after TCRdb ran MiXCR on the multiplex PCR reads. The repertoire holds 150,000 to 200,000 distinct CDR3 sequences, with 37% as singletons. The sequencing input was peripheral blood. All receptors derive from a woman aged 40-49 years with Graves' ophthalmopathy.

The CDR3 DNA follows: TGTGCCAGCAGCCCAGGGAGGCAGGGAGCTTTCTTT. It codes for CASSPGRQGAFF. V usage is TRBV7-9 and J usage is TRBJ1-1; possible D gene TRBD1, 5 bases. Germline V gives CDR1 SEHNR, CDR2 FQNEAQ (reference sequence). The length of the CDR3 is 12 residues. The V gene lost 5 bases and the J gene lost 10 bases, with 14 bases spanning the gap. Full variable domain (missing parts from reference TRBV7-9 and TRBJ1-1): DTGVSQNPRHKITKRGQNVTFRCDPISEHNRLYWYRQTLGQGPEFLTYFQNEAQLEKSRLLSDRFSAERPKGSFSTLEIQRTEQGDSAMYLCASSPGRQGAFFGQGTRLTVV.

This clonotype was counted ten times or more. V is TRBV19 and J is TRBJ1-5; D unresolved. V was clipped by 7 bases and J by 6 bases, with 19 bases between them. This CDR3 contains 15 residues. Germline V gives CDR1 LNHDA, CDR2 SQIVND (reference sequence). DNA of the CDR3: TGTGCCAGTACCCTAGGGCCGGCAGGTGGTCAGCCCCAGCATTTT. Its translation is CASTLGPAGGQPQHF.

This clonotype was detected ten times or more. The genes are TRBV20-1 and TRBJ2-7, with unresolved D. CDR1 and CDR2 (germline): DFQATT, SNEGSKA (reference sequence). This CDR3 comprises 14 residues. Trimming pared 6 bases from V and 2 bases from J, leaving 17 bases between. CDR3 loop: CSATPFGQTYEQYF. In DNA form, the CDR3 reads TGCAGTGCCACCCCTTTCGGGCAGACCTACGAGCAGTACTTC.

This clonotype was picked up many times. The genes are TRBV12-3 or TRBV12-4 and TRBJ1-2; the D is unclear. The CDR3 loop spans 13 amino acids. V was clipped by 5 bases and J by 5 bases, with 12 bases between them. CDR3: CASSLTTSYGYTF. The CDR3 DNA reads TGTGCCAGCAGTCTTACGACATCATATGGCTACACCTTC.

The V and J genes are TRBV7-9 and TRBJ1-1; D possibly corresponds to TRBD1 (6 bases). Germline CDR1 reads SEHNR; CDR2 reads FQNEAQ (reference sequence). The CDR3 length is 15 residues. V lost 5 bases and J lost 4, with 17 bases in between. CDR3 sequence: CASSPEGLGATEAFF. The DNA of the CDR3 is TGTGCCAGCAGCCCTGAGGGGCTGGGGGCCACTGAAGCTTTCTTT.

A single count supports this clonotype. The chain joins TRBV7-2 to TRBJ1-1; unclear D gene. The CDR3 totals 12 residues. V was trimmed by 2 bases and J by 12 bases, leaving 13 bases between them. Per germline, CDR1 SGHTA and CDR2 FQGNSA. The CDR3 sequence is CASSLIIAGTFF. For the CDR3, the DNA is TGTGCCAGCAGCTTAATAATAGCAGGAACTTTCTTT.

This clonotype was picked up many times. The chain joins TRBV20-1 to TRBJ2-7; perhaps TRBD2 as D (6 bases). V was pared by 5 bases and J by 4 bases, with 12 bases between. The germline V gene has CDR1 DFQATT and CDR2 SNEGSKA (reference sequence). This CDR3 region has 12 residues. CDR3 sequence: CSAAPLAYEQYF. In nucleotides, the CDR3 is TGCAGTGCTGCCCCCCTAGCGTACGAGCAGTACTTC.

The chain links TRBV19 to TRBJ1-5, with unresolved D. This CDR3 region has 14 residues. Trimming removed 3 bases at V and 7 bases at J, with 13 bases between. Germline assignment: CDR1 LNHDA and CDR2 SQIVND (reference sequence). The DNA for the CDR3 is TGTGCCAGTAGTATCGCGGGGTTGGGGCAGCCCCAGCATTTT. Amino acids: CASSIAGLGQPQHF. Drawing the rest from reference TRBV19 and TRBJ1-5, the complete variable domain is DGGITQSPKYLFRKEGQNVTLSCEQNLNHDAMYWYRQDPGQGLRLIYYSQIVNDFQKGDIAEGYSVSREKKESFPLTVTSAQKNPTAFYLCASSIAGLGQPQHFGDGTRLSIL.

This chain joins TRBV11-2 and TRBJ1-2; maybe TRBD1 (5 bases). CDR1 is SGHAT and CDR2 is FQNNGV in the germline V gene. Trimming took off 1 base at V and 4 bases at J, with 13 bases between the two ends. The CDR3 contains 15 residues. The CDR3 protein is CASSLGGRVSYGYTF. CDR3 in DNA: TGTGCCAGCAGCTTAGGGGGCAGGGTGAGCTATGGCTACACCTTC.

This chain links TRBV7-2 with TRBJ1-2; possible D gene TRBD1, 5 bases. Trimming took 10 bases from V and 3 from J, leaving 18 bases between them. CDR3 length: 14 residues. Germline V gene sequence: CDR1 SGHTA, CDR2 FQGNSA. In DNA form, the CDR3 reads TGTGCCACCACCGTAGGGGCGTTCGACTATGGCTACACCTTC. It specifies CATTVGAFDYGYTF.

The chain has TRBV12-3 or TRBV12-4 and TRBJ1-3; 12 bases align to TRBD1. This CDR3 has 17 residues. V was clipped by 6 bases and J by 0 bases; unmatched bases: 6. The CDR3 DNA sequence: TGTGCCAGCAGGGGACAGGGGGCTGTAAACTCTGGAAACACCATATATTTT. It specifies CASRGQGAVNSGNTIYF.

The table lists this clonotype with many counts. The chain is built from TRBV12-3 or TRBV12-4 and TRBJ1-1, with TRBD1 as a possible D gene (5 bases). The V gene lost 6 bases and the J gene lost 5 bases, with 16 bases spanning the gap. The CDR3 covers 14 residues. The CDR3 here is CASSASRVGTEAFF. CDR3 bases: TGTGCCAGCAGCGCGTCCAGGGTGGGGACTGAAGCTTTCTTT.

This clonotype was detected many times. The V and J genes are TRBV6-1 and TRBJ2-2, with a tentative D call TRBD1 (6 bases). The CDR3 is 15 amino acids. V gave up 6 bases and J gave up 7 bases, with 18 bases separating them. Germline-derived CDR1 and CDR2 are MNHNS and SASEGT. The CDR3 reads CASRLTGYRNGELFF. The DNA for the CDR3 is TGTGCCAGCAGGCTGACAGGCTACCGGAACGGGGAGCTGTTTTTT.

This clonotype was seen a handful of times. The V call is TRBV27, the J call TRBJ2-7, with TRBD1 as a possible D gene (6 bases). Trimming took off 6 bases at V and 3 bases at J, with 9 bases between the two ends. CDR3 size: 12 residues. Germline CDR1 MNHEY, CDR2 SMNVEV (reference sequence). CDR3 loop: CASRDSYYEQYF. The CDR3 region has the DNA TGTGCCAGCAGGGACAGCTACTACGAGCAGTACTTC.

This clonotype has ten or more counts. The chain is built from TRBV19 and TRBJ2-7; either TRBD1 or TRBD2 may fit D (5 bases each). The V end lost 7 bases, the J end lost 3 bases, and 13 bases lay between the germline ends. The CDR3 spans 13 residues. CDR1 and CDR2 (germline): LNHDA, SQIVND (reference sequence). CDR3 loop: CASTAGTVYEQYF. The CDR3 bases are TGTGCCAGTACCGCCGGGACGGTCTACGAGCAGTACTTC.

This clonotype was observed many times. This chain joins TRBV10-3 and TRBJ1-1; D possibly corresponds to TRBD1 (5 bases). Trimming left V 2 bases short and J 4 bases short, with 8 bases between. Germline loops: CDR1 ENHRY, CDR2 SYGVKD. This CDR3 contains 13 residues. As DNA, the CDR3 is TGTGCCATCAGTGAGGGGGCAGCCACTGAAGCTTTCTTT. It translates to CAISEGAATEAFF.

The chain carries TRBV20-1 and TRBJ2-5; the match to TRBD2 covers 11 bases. Losses at the gene ends were 4 bases for V and 5 bases for J; bases not matched to a gene: 21. Per the germline V gene, CDR1 is DFQATT and CDR2 is SNEGSKA (reference sequence). The CDR3 contains 19 residues. The CDR3 region has the DNA TGCAGTGCTACCATAGCGGGAGGGGGGCGTAAATTGGGTATGGAGACCCAGTACTTC. Protein: CSATIAGGGRKLGMETQYF.

This clonotype was recorded at least ten times. V and J are TRBV28 and TRBJ2-5, with a possible D match to TRBD1 (6 bases). Germline-derived CDR1 and CDR2 are MDHEN and SYDVKM. Trimming left V 4 bases short and J 5 bases short, with 14 bases between. There are 14 residues in the CDR3. The CDR3 loop is CASSYRTVPETQYF. In DNA, the CDR3 is TGTGCCAGCAGTTACCGGACAGTCCCGGAGACCCAGTACTTC.

The chain joins TRBV29-1 to TRBJ1-1, with TRBD1 matching 8 bases. The CDR3 covers 16 residues. Germline CDR1 SQVTM, CDR2 ANQGSEA. V was pared by 2 bases and J by 2 bases, with 10 bases of the junction left unmatched. The CDR3 region has the DNA TGCAGCGTTGAAATGAGACAGGGGTTGGGTAACACTGAAGCTTTCTTT. Protein product: CSVEMRQGLGNTEAFF.

This clonotype has ten or more counts. The rearrangement uses TRBV2 and TRBJ2-7, with TRBD1 identical over 9 bases. Unmatched junction bases numbered 10, after V lost 7 bases and J lost 6 bases. Per the germline V gene, CDR1 is SNHLY and CDR2 is FYNNEI. There are 14 residues in the CDR3. Written as DNA, the CDR3 is TGTGCCAGCATCGACGGGACAGGGCGTGCCGAGCAGTACTTC. Its translation: CASIDGTGRAEQYF.

The chain has TRBV6-1 and TRBJ1-1; unclear D gene. The CDR3 has 14 residues. Germline V CDR1 and CDR2: MNHNS, SASEGT. Trimming took off 4 bases at V and 2 bases at J, with 11 bases between the two ends. The CDR3 region has the DNA TGTGCCAGCAGTGTGGCGGATACAAACACTGAAGCTTTCTTT. Encoded protein: CASSVADTNTEAFF.